Below, one T cell receptor (beta chain) is given with its context. Its antigen is as yet unknown. The sample belongs to a study of glioma-infiltrating T cells after dendritic cell vaccination. Study conclusions and caveats: Few patients contributed both blood and tumor specimens. Patients with more pretreatment TILs had longer time to progression and survival.

Germline values: CDR1 LNHDA, CDR2 SQIVND (reference sequence). V lost 4 bases, J lost 6 bases, and 5 bases stayed unmatched. The CDR3 is 14 residues long. Primers: 60 V beta forward and 13 J beta reverse. TCRdb's copy holds only in-frame clones and misses some; the assay was immunoSEQ multiplex PCR. The table lists tens of thousands of clones, approximately 78% of them singletons. Isocitrate dehydrogenase mutation was absent in all glioblastoma patients. The receptor's source is a human donor with glioblastoma. J is TRBJ1-5 and V is TRBV19, with TRBD1 identical over 8 bases. Sequenced here: blood, sampled before dendritic cell vaccination. CDR3 nucleotide sequence: TGTGCCAGTAGTACCTCAGGGGGCACTCAGCCCCAGCATTTT. It specifies CASSTSGGTQPQHF.